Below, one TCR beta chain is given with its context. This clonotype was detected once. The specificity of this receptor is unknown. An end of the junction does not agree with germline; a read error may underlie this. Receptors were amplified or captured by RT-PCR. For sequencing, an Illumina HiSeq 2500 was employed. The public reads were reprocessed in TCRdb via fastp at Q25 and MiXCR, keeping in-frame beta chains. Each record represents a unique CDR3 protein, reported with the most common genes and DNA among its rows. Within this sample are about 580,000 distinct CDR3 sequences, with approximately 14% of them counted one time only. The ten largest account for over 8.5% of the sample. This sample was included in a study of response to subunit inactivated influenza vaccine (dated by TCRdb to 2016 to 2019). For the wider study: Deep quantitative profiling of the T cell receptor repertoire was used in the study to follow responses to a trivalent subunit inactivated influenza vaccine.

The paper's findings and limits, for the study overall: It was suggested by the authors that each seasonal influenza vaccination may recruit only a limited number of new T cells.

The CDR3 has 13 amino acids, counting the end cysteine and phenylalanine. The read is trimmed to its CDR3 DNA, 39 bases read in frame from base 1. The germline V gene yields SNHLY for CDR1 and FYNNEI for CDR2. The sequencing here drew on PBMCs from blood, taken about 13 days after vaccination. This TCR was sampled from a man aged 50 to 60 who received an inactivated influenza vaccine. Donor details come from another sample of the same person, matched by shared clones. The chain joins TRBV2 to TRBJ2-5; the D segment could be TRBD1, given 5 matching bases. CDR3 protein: CAGSEFRVETQYF. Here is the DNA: TGTGCCGGCAGTGAATTCAGGGTTGAGACCCAGTACTTC.